This T cell receptor (beta chain) originates from a study of regulatory T cells in long-lasting Graves disease. Per the germline V gene, CDR1 is SGHAT and CDR2 is FQNNGV. Trimming took off 6 bases at V and 1 base at J, with 12 bases between the two ends. The CDR3 extends over 14 amino acids. TCR beta libraries were built with iRepertoire HTBI primers and Arm-PCR of CDR3 regions. TCRdb processed the multiplex PCR reads anew with MiXCR; each CDR3 protein has one entry. Here the sample spans around 250,000 distinct CDR3 sequences, around 20% being singletons. This clonotype was recorded many times. Time point specified: newly diagnosed GD, antithyroid drugs for less than 3 months. The TCR library was prepared using RNA isolated from PBMCs.

Sample: peripheral blood mononuclear cells (PBMCs), taken at new diagnosis, from a patient treated with antithyroid drugs. The TCR originated in a female donor with Graves disease. This chain links TRBV11-2 with TRBJ1-2; D gene unclear. In DNA form, the CDR3 reads TGTGCCAGCAGACCCTTACGAGTTAACTATGGCTACACCTTC. It encodes CASRPLRVNYGYTF.